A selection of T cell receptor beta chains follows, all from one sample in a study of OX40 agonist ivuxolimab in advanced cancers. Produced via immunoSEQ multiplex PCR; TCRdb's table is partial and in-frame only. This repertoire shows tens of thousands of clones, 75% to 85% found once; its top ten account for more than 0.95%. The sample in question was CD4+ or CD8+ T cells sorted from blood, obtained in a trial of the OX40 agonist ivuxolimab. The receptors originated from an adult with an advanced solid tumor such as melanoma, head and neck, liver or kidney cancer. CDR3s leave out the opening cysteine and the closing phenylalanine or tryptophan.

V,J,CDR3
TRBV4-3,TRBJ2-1,ASSPDRVYNEQF
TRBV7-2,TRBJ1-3,ASSFNSGNTIY
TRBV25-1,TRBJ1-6,ASSDPRQANNSPLH
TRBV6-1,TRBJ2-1,ASEGLSVNEQF
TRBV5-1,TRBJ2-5,ASSLQETQY
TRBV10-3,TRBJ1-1,AISVKGGNRQGGEAF
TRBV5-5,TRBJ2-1,ASSSITGTGLPDEQF
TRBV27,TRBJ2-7,ASGEVSGGEYEQY
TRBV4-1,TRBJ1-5,ASSQEVFPRQPQH
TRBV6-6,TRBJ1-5,ASSLWSNQPQH
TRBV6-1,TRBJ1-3,ASSGDQGFNTIY